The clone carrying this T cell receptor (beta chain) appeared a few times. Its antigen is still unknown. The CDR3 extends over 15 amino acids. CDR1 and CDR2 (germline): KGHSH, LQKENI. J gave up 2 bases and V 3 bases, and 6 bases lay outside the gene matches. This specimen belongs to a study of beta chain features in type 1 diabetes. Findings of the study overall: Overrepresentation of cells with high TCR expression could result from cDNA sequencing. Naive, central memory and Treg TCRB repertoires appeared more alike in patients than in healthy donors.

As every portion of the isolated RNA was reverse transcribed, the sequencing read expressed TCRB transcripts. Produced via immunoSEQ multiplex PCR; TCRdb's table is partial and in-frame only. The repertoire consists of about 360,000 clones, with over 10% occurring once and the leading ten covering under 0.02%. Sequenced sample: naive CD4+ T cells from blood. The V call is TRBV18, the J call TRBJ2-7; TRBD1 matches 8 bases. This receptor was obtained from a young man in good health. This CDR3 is CASSPPGQAAYEQYF. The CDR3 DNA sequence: TGTGCCAGCTCACCCCCGGGACAGGCAGCCTACGAGCAGTACTTC.